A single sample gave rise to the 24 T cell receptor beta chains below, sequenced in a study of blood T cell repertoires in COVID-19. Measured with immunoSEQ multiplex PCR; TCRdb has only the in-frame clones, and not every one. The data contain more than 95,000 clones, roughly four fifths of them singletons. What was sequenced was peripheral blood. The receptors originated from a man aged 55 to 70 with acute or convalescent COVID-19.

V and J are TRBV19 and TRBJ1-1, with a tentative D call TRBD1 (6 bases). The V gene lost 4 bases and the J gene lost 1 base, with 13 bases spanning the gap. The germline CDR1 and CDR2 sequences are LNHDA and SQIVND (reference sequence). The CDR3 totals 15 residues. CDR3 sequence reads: CASSRAGHKNTEAFF. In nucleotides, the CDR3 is TGTGCCAGTAGTAGAGCGGGACATAAGAACACTGAAGCTTTCTTT.

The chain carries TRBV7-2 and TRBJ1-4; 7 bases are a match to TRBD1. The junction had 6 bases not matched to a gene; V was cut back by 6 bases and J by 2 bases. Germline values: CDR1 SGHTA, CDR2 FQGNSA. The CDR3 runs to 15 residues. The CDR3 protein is CASSSGGSTNEKLFF. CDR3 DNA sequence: TGTGCCAGCAGTTCAGGGGGTAGCACTAATGAAAAACTGTTTTTT. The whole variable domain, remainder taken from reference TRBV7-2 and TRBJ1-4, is GAGVSQSPSNKVTEKGKDVELRCDPISGHTALYWYRQSLGQGLEFLIYFQGNSAPDKSGLPSDRFSAERTGGSVSTLTIQRTQQEDSAVYLCASSSGGSTNEKLFFGSGTQLSVL.

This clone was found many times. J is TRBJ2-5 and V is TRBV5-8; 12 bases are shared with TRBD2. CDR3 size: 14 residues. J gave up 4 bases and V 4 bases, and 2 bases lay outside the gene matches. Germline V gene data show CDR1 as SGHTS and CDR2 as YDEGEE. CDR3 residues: CASSKGLAGETQYF. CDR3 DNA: TGTGCCAGCAGCAAGGGACTAGCGGGAGAGACCCAGTACTTC.

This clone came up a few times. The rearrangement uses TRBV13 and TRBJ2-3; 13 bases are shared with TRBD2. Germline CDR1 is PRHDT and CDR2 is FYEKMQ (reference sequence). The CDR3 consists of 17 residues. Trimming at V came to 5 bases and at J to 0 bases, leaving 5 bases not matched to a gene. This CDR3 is CASSGTSGRGSTDTQYF. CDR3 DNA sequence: TGTGCCAGCAGCGGTACTAGCGGGAGGGGGAGCACAGATACGCAGTATTTT.

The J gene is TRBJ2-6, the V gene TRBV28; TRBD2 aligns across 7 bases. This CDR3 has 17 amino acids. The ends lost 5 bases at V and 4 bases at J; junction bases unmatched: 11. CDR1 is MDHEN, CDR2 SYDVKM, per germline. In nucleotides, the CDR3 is TGTGCCAGCAGTGTAGTAGGGAGGGGCTTCGGGGCCAACGTCCTGACTTTC. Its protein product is CASSVVGRGFGANVLTF.

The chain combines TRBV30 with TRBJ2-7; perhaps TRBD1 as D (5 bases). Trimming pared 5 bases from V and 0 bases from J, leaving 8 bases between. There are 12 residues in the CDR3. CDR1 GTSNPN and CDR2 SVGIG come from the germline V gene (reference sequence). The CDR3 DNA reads TGTGCCTGGGCGCAGGGCTCCTACGAGCAGTACTTC. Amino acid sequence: CAWAQGSYEQYF.

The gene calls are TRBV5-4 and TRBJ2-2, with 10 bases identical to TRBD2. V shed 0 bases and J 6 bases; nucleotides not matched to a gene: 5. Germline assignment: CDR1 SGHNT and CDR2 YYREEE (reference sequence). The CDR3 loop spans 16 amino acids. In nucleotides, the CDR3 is TGTGCCAGCAGCTTGGCCAGCGGGAGGGCCGCCGGGGAGCTGTTTTTT. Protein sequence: CASSLASGRAAGELFF.

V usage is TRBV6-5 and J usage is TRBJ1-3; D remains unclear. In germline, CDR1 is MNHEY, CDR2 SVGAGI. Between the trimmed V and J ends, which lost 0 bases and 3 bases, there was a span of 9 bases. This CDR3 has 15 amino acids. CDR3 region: CASSYSRQFGNTIYF. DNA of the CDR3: TGTGCCAGCAGTTACTCGAGGCAGTTTGGAAACACCATATATTTT.

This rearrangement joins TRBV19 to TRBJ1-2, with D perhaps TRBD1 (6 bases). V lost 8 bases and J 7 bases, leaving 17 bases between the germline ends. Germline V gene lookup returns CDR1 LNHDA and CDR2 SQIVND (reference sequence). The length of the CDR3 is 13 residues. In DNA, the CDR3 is TGTGCCAGTGACGAGGGGGGGCTGGTTGGCTACACCTTC. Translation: CASDEGGLVGYTF. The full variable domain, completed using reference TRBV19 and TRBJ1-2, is DGGITQSPKYLFRKEGQNVTLSCEQNLNHDAMYWYRQDPGQGLRLIYYSQIVNDFQKGDIAEGYSVSREKKESFPLTVTSAQKNPTAFYLCASDEGGLVGYTFGSGTRLTVV.

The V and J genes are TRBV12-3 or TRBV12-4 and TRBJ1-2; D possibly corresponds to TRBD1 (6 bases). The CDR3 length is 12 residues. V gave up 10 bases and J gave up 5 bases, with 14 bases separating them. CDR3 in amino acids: CAIIQGQYGYTF. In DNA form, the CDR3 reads TGTGCCATTATACAGGGACAATATGGCTACACCTTC.

The CDR3, as DNA: TGTGCCACCAGCCGAGACACAGATACGCAGTATTTT. It translates to CATSRDTDTQYF. This chain joins TRBV24-1 and TRBJ2-3; D uncertain. In germline, CDR1 is KGHDR, CDR2 SFDVKD. The CDR3 consists of 12 residues. V shed 7 bases and J shed 2 bases, with 6 bases lying between them.

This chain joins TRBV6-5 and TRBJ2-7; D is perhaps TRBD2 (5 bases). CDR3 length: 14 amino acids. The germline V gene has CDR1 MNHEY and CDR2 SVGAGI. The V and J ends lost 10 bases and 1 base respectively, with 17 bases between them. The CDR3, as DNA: TGTGCCACCCGGCGGACTGACGGTTCCTACGAGCAGTACTTC. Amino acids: CATRRTDGSYEQYF.

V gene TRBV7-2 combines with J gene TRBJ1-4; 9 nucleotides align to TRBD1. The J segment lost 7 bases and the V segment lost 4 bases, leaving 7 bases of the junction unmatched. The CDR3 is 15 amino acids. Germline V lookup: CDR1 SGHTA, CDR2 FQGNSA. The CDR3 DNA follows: TGTGCCAGCAGCTCCCCACAGGGGGCGAGTGAAAAACTGTTTTTT. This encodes CASSSPQGASEKLFF.

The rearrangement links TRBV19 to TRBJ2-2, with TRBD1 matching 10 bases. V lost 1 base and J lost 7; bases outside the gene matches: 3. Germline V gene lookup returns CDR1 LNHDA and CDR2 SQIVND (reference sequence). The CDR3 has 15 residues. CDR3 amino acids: CASSIGQGAIGELFF. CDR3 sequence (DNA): TGTGCCAGTAGTATAGGACAGGGGGCGATCGGGGAGCTGTTTTTT.

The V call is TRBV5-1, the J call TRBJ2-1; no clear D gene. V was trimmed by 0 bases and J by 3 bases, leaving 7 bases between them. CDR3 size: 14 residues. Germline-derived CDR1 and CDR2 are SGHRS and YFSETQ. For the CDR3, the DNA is TGCGCCAGCAGCTTGGACGACATCTACAATGAGCAGTTCTTC. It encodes CASSLDDIYNEQFF.

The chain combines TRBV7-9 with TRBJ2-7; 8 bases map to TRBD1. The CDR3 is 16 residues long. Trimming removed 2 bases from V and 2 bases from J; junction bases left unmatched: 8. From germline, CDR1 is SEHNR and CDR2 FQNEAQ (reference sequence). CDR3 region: CASSLISTGGTYEQYF. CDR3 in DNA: TGTGCCAGCAGCTTAATTTCAACAGGGGGAACCTACGAGCAGTACTTC.

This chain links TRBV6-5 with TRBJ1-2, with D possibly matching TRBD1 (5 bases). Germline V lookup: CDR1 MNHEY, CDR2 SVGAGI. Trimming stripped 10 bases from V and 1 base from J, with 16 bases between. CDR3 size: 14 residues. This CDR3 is CATRGGYGNYGYTF. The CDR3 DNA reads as TGTGCCACCCGCGGGGGGTACGGTAACTATGGCTACACCTTC.

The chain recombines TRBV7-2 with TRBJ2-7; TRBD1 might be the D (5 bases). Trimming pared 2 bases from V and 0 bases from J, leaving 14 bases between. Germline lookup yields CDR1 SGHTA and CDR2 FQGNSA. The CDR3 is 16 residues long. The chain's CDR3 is CASSLTGGALSYEQYF. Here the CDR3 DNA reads TGTGCCAGCAGCTTAACTGGTGGGGCCCTCTCCTACGAGCAGTACTTC.

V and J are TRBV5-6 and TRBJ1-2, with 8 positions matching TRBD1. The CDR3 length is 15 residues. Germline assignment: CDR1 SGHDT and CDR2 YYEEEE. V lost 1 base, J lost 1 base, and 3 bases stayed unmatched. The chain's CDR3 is CASSLWTGHNYGYTF. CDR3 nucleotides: TGTGCCAGCAGCTTGTGGACAGGGCATAACTATGGCTACACCTTC.

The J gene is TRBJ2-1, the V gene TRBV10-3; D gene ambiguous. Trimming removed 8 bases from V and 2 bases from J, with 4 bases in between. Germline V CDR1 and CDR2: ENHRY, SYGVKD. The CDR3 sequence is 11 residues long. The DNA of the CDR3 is TGTGCCATCGAGGCCTACAATGAGCAGTTCTTC. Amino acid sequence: CAIEAYNEQFF.

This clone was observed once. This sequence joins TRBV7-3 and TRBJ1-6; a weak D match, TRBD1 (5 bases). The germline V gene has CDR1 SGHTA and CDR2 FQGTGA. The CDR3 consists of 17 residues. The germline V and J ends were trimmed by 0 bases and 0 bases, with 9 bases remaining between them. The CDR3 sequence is CASSLTSGGSYNSPLHF. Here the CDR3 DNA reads TGTGCCAGCAGCTTAACGTCGGGGGGCTCCTATAATTCACCCCTCCACTTT.

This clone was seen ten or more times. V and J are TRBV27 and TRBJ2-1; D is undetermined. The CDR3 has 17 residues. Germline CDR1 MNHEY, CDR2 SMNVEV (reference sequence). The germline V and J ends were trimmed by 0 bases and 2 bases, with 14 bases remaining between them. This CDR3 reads CASSLSVSGPPYNEQFF. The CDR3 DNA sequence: TGTGCCAGCAGTTTATCGGTTTCTGGCCCCCCCTACAATGAGCAGTTCTTC.

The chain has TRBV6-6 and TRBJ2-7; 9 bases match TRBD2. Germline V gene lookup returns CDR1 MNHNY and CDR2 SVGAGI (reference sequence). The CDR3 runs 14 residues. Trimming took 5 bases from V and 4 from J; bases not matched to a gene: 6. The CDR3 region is CASSLSGSGYEQYF. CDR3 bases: TGTGCCAGCAGTCTTAGCGGGAGTGGGTACGAGCAGTACTTC.

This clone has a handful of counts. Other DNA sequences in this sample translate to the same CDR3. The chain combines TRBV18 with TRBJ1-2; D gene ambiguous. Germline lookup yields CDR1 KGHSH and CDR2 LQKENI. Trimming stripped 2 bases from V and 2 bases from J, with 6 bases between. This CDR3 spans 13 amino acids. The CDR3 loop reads CASSPDGNYGYTF. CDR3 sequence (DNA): TGTGCCAGCTCACCAGACGGGAACTATGGCTACACCTTC.